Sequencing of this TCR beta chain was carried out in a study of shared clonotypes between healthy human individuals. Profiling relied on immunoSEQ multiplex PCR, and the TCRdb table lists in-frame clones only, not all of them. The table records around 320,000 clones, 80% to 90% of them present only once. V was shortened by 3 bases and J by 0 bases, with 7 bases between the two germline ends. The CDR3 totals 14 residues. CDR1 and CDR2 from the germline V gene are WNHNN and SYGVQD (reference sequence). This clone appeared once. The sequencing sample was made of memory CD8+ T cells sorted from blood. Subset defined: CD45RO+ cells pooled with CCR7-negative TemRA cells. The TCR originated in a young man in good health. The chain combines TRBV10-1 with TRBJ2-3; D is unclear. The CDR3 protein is CASSDYSSTDTQYF. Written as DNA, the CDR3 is TGCGCCAGCAGTGACTACTCGAGCACAGATACGCAGTATTTT.